A selection of T cell receptor beta chains follows, all from one sample in a study of blood T cell repertoires in COVID-19. Sequencing used immunoSEQ multiplex PCR; TCRdb keeps in-frame clones, though not all of them. The sample lists fewer than 400,000 clones, approximately 91% occurring once. The sample consisted of PBMCs or T cells enriched from blood (not recorded which). The receptors derive from a man aged 55 to 70 who had recovered from COVID-19. Each CDR3 is given with its conserved first and last residue. A D gene is named only where the DNA matches it firmly. Part of the rows lack a size; the others show once, few, many or a class for expanded clones.

v_gene	abundance	len	j_gene	d_gene	CDR3nt	CDR3aa
TRBV24-1	NA	17	TRBJ2-1	TRBD1	TGTGCCACCAGTGATATGGGACCGGGACAGGGGGCTATGGAGCAGTTCTTC	CATSDMGPGQGAMEQFF
TRBV7-3	NA	15	TRBJ2-3	TRBD2	TGTGCCAGCGCGGGGGCTAGCGGGAGTACAGATACGCAGTATTTT	CASAGASGSTDTQYF
TRBV6-2/TRBV6-3	NA	16	TRBJ1-5	NA	TGTGCCAGCAGTGCCCGACAGTTATCCTTCAATCAGCCCCAGCATTTT	CASSARQLSFNQPQHF
TRBV15	NA	14	TRBJ1-3	TRBD1	TGTGCCACCAGCTTCGACAGGGGAGGAAACACCATATATTTT	CATSFDRGGNTIYF
TRBV9	once	16	TRBJ2-7	TRBD2	TGTGCCAGCAGCCCTCGGACTAGCGGGACCCCCTACGAGCAGTACTTC	CASSPRTSGTPYEQYF
TRBV7-9	once	14	TRBJ2-1	NA	TGTGCCAGCAGTAAGGGGACTGCGCACGGTGAGCAGTTCTTC	CASSKGTAHGEQFF
TRBV6-5	NA	16	TRBJ2-3	TRBD2	TGTGCCAGCAGTTACGGTCGAGCGGGAGGAACAGATACGCAGTATTTT	CASSYGRAGGTDTQYF
TRBV2	NA	11	TRBJ1-2	NA	TGTGCCAGCAGCCCCTTCGTCGGCTACACCTTC	CASSPFVGYTF
TRBV10-3	NA	13	TRBJ1-6	NA	TGTGCCTCCAAGAGGGGGGGCATTTCACCCCTCCACTTT	CASKRGGISPLHF
TRBV25-1	NA	15	TRBJ1-4	NA	TGTGCCAGCAGCCAGATCCTCTCAACTAATGAAAAACTGTTTTTT	CASSQILSTNEKLFF
TRBV7-9	NA	16	TRBJ2-5	TRBD1	TGTGCCAGCAGCGAAACCCCGGGACAGCCCCAGGGGACCCAGTACTTC	CASSETPGQPQGTQYF
TRBV11-2	once	16	TRBJ2-4	TRBD2	TGTGCCAGCAGCTTGAGACTAGCGGGAGAGCAAAACATTCAGTACTTC	CASSLRLAGEQNIQYF
TRBV5-4	NA	15	TRBJ2-7	TRBD1	TGTGCCAGCAGCCGCGAATTGACAGGGCTCTACGAGCAGTACTTC	CASSRELTGLYEQYF
TRBV12-3/TRBV12-4	NA	13	TRBJ1-6	TRBD1	TGTGCCAGCAAGGGGGCCGGGGATTCACCCCTCCACTTT	CASKGAGDSPLHF
TRBV7-9	NA	15	TRBJ1-4	NA	TGTGCCAGCAGCTTATCGGGACAAATTAATGAAAAACTGTTTTTT	CASSLSGQINEKLFF
TRBV18	NA	14	TRBJ2-1	TRBD2	TGTGCCAGCTCACCTCAGCGGGAGAATAATGAGCAGTTCTTC	CASSPQRENNEQFF
TRBV19	NA	14	TRBJ1-5	NA	TGTGCCAGTACCGGCGGTGATATCAATCAGCCCCAGCATTTT	CASTGGDINQPQHF
TRBV20-1	NA	11	TRBJ1-2	NA	TGCAGTGCTAGTCCAGGCTATGGCTACACCTTC	CSASPGYGYTF
TRBV30	NA	20	TRBJ2-5	TRBD2	TGTGCCTGGGAGGGGGACAGAGGACTAGCGGGAGCTTCGTACCAAGAGACCCAGTACTTC	CAWEGDRGLAGASYQETQYF
TRBV5-1	NA	16	TRBJ2-1	NA	TGCGCCAGCAGCTTGGCCCCGGGAGTAAGGTTCGATGAGCAGTTCTTC	CASSLAPGVRFDEQFF
TRBV28	NA	12	TRBJ1-1	NA	TGTGCCAGCAGTTTATTATCCAGTGAAGCTTTCTTT	CASSLLSSEAFF
TRBV19	NA	13	TRBJ1-5	NA	TGTGCCAGTAGTAGAGAATCTTATCAGCCCCAGCATTTT	CASSRESYQPQHF
TRBV4-2	NA	15	TRBJ2-1	TRBD2	TGTGCCAGCAGCCAAGACCAACTAGCGGGTATTGAGCAGTTCTTC	CASSQDQLAGIEQFF